A single TCR beta chain is shown here with its context. The sample originates from a study of blood T cell repertoires in COVID-19. Study-level background: Samples came from the United States, Italy and Spain, spanning acute and convalescent COVID-19.

Profiled with immunoSEQ multiplex PCR; TCRdb holds only in-frame clones, not every one. The sample contains roughly 70,000 clones, 80% of which appear only once. The CDR3 loop spans 10 amino acids. Germline V gives CDR1 SNHLY, CDR2 FYNNEI. Sequencing used peripheral blood. V usage is TRBV2 and J usage is TRBJ2-7; possibly TRBD2 for D (6 bases). The sequence derives from a man aged 65-85 years who had recovered from COVID-19. In DNA form, the CDR3 reads TGTGCTTCCGCGGGGACCGAGCAGTACTTC. Translated, it gives CASAGTEQYF.